The source of this TCR beta chain is a study of T-cell memory formation after mild COVID-19. Whole-study findings and limits: Among clones contracting day 15 to 85, CD4/CD8 was balanced, whereas later expanders leaned CD4+.

This CDR3 is built from 14 residues. In germline, CDR1 is SGHTA, CDR2 FQGTGA. TCRdb reprocessed the 5' RACE reads with MiXCR, giving one entry per CDR3 protein. Of around 250,000 distinct CDR3 sequences in the sample, around 15% are singletons; the top ten hold roughly 20%. A few counts support this clonotype. Its matching antigen is unknown. A junction end diverges from the germline sequence, so it may reflect a read error. Sequenced material: PBMCs or a T cell subset sorted from them (not recorded which). The rearrangement links TRBV7-3 to TRBJ2-2; D might be TRBD1 (6 bases). The receptor was isolated from a man younger than 35 who had mild COVID-19 (a few samples of this study predate the infection). Cell type and time point are not known. Written as DNA, the CDR3 is TGTGCCAGCAGCTCCACAGGGAACGCCGGGGAGCTGTTTTTT. The encoded protein is CASSSTGNAGELFF.